This T cell receptor (beta chain) derives from a study of beta chain features in type 1 diabetes. Findings and limits, study-wide: Compared to healthy donors, patients appeared to have naive, central memory and Treg TCRB repertoires that were more alike. Researchers caution that PCR might favor shorter templates, equally among patients and controls. Shorter TCRB CDR3s, moderately but significantly so, were found in Type 1 diabetes patients in all four CD4+ subsets. Fewer junction insertions and more nucleotide deletions appeared in type 1 diabetes patients.

As for this clone: What it binds is unknown.

The CDR3 covers 15 residues. Germline CDR1 reads MGHRA; CDR2 reads YSYEKL. With V trimmed by 4 bases and J by 2 bases, 5 bases remained unmatched. Expressed TCRB transcripts were sequenced because the isolated RNA had all been reverse transcribed beforehand. The read count averaged about 3.6 million across naive, central memory and regulatory T cell samples. Profiling relied on immunoSEQ multiplex PCR, and the TCRdb table lists in-frame clones only, not all of them. The sample consists of about 160,000 clones, around 8% of them appearing once. The sample comprised central memory CD4+ T cells from blood. This chain joins TRBV4-1 and TRBJ2-1, with 7 positions matching TRBD1. The clonotype originates from a young woman with type 1 diabetes. CDR3 amino acids: CASSRQGEAYNEQFF. The CDR3 DNA sequence: TGCGCCAGCAGCCGACAGGGTGAGGCCTACAATGAGCAGTTCTTC.